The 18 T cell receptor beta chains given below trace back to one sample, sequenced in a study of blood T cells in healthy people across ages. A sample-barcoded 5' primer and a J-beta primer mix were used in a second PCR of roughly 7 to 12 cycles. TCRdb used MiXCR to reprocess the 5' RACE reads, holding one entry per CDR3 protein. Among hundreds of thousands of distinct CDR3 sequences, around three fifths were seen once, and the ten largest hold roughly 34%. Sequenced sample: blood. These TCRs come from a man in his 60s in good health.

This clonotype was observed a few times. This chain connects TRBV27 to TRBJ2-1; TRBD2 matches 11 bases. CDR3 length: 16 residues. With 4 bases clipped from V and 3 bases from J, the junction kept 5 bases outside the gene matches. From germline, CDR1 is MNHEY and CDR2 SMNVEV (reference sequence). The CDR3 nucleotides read TGTGCCAGCAGTTACCGGACTAGCGGGTTCTACAATGAGCAGTTCTTC. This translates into CASSYRTSGFYNEQFF.

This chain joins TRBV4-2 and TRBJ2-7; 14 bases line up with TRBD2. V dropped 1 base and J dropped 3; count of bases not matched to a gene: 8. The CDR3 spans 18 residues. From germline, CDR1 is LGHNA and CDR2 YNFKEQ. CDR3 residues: CASSQVATSGGAFYEQYF. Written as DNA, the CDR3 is TGTGCCAGCAGCCAAGTGGCGACTAGCGGGGGGGCCTTCTACGAGCAGTACTTC.

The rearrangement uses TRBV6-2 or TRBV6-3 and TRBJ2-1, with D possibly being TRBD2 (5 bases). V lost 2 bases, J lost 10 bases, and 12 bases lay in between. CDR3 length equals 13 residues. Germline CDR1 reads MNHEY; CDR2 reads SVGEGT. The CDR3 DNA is TGTGCCAGCAGTTACGGAGGCGTGGGGGAGCAGTTCTTC. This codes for CASSYGGVGEQFF.

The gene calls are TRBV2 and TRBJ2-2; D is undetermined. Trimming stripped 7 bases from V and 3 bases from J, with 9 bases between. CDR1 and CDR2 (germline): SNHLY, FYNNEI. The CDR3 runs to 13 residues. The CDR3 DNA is TGTGCCAGCACTGACCCCCACACCGGGGAGCTGTTTTTT. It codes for CASTDPHTGELFF.

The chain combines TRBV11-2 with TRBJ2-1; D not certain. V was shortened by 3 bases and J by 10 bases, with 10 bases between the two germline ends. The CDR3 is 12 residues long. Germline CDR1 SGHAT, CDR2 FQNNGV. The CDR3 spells CASSFRAREQFF. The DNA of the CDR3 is TGTGCCAGCAGCTTCAGAGCCAGGGAGCAGTTCTTC.

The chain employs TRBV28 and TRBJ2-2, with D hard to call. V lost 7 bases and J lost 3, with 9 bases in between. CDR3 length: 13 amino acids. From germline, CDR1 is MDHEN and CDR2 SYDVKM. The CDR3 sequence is CASIGYHTGELFF. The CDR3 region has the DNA TGTGCCAGCATAGGGTATCACACCGGGGAGCTGTTTTTT.

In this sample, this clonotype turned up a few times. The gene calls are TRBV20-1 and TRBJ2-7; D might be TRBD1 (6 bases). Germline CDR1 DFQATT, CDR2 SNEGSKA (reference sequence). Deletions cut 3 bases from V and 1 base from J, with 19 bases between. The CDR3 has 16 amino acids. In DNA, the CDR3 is TGCAGTGCTAGTCCTGCGACAGGATGGCCTTCCTACGAGCAGTACTTC. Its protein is CSASPATGWPSYEQYF.

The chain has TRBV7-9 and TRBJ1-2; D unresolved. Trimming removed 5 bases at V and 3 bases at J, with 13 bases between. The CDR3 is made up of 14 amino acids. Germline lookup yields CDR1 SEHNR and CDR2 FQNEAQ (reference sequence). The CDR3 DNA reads TGTGCCAGCAGCCAGACATGGAGCTACTATGGCTACACCTTC. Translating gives CASSQTWSYYGYTF.

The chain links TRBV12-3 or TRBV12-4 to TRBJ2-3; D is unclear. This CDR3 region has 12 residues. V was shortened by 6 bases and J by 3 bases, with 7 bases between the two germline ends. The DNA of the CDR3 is TGTGCCAGCAGATTTTGGACAGATACGCAGTATTTT. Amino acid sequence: CASRFWTDTQYF.

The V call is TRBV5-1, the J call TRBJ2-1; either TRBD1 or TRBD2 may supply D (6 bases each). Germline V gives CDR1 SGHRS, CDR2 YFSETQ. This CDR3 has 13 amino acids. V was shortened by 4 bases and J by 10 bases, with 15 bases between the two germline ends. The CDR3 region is CASSNQEGGEQFF. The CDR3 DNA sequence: TGCGCCAGCAGCAATCAGGAGGGGGGCGAGCAGTTCTTC.

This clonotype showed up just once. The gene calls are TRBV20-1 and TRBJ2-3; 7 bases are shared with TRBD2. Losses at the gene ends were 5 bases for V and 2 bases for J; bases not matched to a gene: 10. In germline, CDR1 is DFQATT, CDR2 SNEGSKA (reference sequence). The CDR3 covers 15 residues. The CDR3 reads CSAPRERGFTDTQYF. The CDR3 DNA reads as TGCAGTGCTCCTCGGGAGCGGGGATTCACAGATACGCAGTATTTT.

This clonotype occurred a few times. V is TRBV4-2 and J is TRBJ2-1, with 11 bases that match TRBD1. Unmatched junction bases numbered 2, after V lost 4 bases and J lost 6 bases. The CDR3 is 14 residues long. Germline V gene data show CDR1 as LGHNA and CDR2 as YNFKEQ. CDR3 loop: CASSRGTGGNEQFF. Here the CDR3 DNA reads TGTGCCAGCAGCCGGGGGACAGGGGGCAATGAGCAGTTCTTC.

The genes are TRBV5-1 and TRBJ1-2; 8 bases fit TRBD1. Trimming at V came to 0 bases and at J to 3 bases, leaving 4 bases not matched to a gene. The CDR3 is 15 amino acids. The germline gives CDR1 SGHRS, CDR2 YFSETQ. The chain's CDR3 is CASSLGPGGDYGYTF. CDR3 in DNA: TGCGCCAGCAGCTTGGGGCCAGGGGGCGACTATGGCTACACCTTC.

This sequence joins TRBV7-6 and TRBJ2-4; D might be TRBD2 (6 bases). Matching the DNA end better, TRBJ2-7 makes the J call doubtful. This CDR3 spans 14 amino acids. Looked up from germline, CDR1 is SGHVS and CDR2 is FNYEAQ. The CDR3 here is CASSLDAEGYEQYF. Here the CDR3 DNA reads TGTGCCAGCAGCTTAGATGCGGAGGGTTACGAGCAGTACTTC.

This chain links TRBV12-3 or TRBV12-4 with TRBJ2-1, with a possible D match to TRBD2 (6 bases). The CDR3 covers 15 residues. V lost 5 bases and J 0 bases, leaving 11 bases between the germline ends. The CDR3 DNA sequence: TGTGCCAGCAGTCACCGGGGGAGCTCCTACAATGAGCAGTTCTTC. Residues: CASSHRGSSYNEQFF.

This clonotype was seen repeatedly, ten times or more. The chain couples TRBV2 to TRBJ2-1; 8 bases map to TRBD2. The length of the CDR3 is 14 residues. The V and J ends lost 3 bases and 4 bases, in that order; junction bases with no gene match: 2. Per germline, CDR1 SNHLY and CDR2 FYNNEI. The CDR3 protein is CASSEGLEYNEQFF. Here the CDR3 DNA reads TGTGCCAGCAGTGAGGGACTAGAGTACAATGAGCAGTTCTTC.

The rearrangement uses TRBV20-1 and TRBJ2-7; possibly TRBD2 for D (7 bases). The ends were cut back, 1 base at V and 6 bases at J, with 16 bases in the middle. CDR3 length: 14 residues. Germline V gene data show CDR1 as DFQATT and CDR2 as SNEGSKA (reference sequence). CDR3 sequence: CSARARGGPGEQYF. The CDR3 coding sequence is TGCAGTGCTAGAGCAAGGGGGGGGCCAGGCGAGCAGTACTTC.

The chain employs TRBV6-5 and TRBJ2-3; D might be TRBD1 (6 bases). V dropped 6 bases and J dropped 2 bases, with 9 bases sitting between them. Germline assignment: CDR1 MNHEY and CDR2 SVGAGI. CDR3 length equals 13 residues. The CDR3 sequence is CASRDRYTDTQYF. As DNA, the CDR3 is TGTGCCAGCAGGGACAGATACACAGATACGCAGTATTTT.